This T cell receptor beta chain was captured by sequencing in a study of response to subunit inactivated influenza vaccine. Study observations and caveats: Researchers suggested that each seasonal influenza vaccination recruits few new T cells.

TCRdb recomputed calls from the RT-PCR reads with MiXCR, one row per CDR3 protein. This table has 550,000 to 800,000 distinct CDR3 sequences, roughly 13% appearing once. The ends lost 5 bases at V and 0 bases at J; junction bases unmatched: 11. This CDR3 is built from 17 residues. Looked up from germline, CDR1 is SGHRS and CDR2 is YFSETQ. With respect to this clonotype: Its antigen remains unidentified.

The sequencing here drew on PBMCs from blood, taken roughly 2 weeks before vaccination. The receptor's source is a man between 50 and 59 years old who received an inactivated influenza vaccine. The chain has TRBV5-1 and TRBJ2-3, with 8 positions matching TRBD1. CDR3: CASREGQVTSSTDTQYF. CDR3 in DNA: TGCGCCAGCAGGGAGGGACAGGTAACCTCTAGCACAGATACGCAGTATTTT.